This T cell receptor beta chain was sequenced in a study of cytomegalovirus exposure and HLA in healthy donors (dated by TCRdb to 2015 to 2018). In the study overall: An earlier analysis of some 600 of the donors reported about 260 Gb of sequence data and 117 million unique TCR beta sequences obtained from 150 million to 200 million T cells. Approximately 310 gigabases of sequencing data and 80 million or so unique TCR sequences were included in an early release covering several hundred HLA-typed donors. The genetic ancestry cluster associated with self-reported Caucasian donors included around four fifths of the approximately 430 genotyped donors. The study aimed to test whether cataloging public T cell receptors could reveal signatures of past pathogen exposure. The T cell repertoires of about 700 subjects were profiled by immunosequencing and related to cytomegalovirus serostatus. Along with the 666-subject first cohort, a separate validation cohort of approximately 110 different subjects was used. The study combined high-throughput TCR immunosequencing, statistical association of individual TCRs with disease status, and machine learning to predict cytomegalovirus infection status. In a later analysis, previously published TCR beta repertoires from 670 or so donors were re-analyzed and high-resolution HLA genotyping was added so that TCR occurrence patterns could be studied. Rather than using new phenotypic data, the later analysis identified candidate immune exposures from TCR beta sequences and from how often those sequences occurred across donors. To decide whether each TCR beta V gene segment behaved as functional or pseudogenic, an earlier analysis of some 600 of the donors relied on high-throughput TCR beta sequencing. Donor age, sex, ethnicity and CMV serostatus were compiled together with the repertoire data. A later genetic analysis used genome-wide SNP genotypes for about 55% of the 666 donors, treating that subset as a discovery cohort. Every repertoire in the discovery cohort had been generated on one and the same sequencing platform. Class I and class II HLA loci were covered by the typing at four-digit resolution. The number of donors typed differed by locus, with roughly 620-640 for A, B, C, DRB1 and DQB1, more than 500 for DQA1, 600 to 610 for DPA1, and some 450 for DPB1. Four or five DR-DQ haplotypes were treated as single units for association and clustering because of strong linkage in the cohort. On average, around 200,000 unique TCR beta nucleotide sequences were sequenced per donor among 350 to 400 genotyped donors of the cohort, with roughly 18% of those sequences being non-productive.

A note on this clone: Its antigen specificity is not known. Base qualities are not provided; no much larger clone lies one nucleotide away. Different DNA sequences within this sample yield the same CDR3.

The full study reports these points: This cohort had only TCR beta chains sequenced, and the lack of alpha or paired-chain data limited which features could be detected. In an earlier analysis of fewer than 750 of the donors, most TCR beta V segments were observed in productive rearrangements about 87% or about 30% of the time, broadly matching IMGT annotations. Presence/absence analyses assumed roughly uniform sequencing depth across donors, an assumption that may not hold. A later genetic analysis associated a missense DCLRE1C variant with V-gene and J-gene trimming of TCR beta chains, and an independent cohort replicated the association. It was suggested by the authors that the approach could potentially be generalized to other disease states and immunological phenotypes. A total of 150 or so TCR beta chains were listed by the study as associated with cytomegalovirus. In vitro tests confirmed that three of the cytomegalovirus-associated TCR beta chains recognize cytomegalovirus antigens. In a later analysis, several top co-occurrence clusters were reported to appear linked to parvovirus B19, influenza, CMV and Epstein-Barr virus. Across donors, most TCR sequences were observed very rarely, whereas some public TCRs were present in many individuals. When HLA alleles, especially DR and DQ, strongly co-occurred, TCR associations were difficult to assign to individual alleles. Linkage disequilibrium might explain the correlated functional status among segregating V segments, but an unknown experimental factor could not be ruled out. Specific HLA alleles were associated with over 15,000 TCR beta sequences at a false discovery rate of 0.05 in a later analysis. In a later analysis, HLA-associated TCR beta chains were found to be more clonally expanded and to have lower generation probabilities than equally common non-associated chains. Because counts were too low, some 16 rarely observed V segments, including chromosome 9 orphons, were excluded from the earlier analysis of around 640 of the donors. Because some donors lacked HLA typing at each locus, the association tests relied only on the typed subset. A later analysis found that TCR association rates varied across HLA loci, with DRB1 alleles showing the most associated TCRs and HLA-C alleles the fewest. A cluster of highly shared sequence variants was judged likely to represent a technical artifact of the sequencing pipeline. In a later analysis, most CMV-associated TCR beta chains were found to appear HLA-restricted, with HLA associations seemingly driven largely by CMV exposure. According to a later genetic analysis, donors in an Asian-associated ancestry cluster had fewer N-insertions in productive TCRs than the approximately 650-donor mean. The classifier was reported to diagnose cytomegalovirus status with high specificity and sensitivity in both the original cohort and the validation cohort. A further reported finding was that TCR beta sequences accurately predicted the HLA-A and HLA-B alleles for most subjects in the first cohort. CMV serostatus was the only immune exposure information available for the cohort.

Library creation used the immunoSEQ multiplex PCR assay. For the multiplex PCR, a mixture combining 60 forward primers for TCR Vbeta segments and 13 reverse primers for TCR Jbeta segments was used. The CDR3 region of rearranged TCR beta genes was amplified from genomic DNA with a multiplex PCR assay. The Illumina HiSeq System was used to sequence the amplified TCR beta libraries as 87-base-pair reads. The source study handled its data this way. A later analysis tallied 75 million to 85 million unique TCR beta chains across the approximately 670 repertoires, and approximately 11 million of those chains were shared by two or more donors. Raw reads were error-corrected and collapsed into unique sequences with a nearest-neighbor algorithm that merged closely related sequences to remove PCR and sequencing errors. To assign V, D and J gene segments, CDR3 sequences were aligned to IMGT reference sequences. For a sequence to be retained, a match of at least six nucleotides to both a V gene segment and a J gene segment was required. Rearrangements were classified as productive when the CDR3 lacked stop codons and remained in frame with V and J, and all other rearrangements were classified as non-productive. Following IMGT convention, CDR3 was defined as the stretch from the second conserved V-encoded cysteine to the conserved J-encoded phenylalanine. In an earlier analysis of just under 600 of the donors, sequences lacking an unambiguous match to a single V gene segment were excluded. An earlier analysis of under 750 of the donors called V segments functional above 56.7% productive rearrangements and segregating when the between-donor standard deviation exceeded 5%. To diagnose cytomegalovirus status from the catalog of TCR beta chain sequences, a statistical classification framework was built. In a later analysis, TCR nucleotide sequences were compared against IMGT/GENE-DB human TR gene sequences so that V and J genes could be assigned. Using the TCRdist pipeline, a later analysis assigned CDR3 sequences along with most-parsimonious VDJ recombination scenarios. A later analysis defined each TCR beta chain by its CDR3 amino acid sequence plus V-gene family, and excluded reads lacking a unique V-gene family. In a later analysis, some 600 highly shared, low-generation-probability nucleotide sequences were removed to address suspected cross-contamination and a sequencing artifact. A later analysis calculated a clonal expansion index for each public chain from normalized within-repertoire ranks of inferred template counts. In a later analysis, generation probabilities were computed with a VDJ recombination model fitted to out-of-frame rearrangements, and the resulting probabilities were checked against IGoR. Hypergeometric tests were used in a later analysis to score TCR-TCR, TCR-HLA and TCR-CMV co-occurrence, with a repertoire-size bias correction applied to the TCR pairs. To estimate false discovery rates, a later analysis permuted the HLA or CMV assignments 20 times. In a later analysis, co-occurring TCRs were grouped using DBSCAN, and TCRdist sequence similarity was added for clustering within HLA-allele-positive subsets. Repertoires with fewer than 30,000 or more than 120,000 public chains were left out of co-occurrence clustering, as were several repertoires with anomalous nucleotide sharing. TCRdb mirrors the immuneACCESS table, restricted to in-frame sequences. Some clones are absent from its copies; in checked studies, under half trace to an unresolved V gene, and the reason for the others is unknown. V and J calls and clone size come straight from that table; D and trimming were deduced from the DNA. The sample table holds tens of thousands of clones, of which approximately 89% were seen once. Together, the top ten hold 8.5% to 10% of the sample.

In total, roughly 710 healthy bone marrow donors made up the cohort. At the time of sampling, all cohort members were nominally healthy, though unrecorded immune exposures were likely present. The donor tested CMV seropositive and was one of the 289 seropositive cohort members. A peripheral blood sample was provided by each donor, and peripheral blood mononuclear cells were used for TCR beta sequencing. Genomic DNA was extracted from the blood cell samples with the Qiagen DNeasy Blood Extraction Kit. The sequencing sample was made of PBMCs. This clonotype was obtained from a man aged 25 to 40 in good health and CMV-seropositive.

The CDR3 has the sequence CAISVPPGLANEQYF. The DNA sequence follows: TGTGCCATCAGCGTTCCCCCGGGACTAGCAAACGAGCAGTACTTC. Here the chain combines TRBV10-3 and TRBJ2-7, and TRBD2 aligns with 9 junction nucleotides. V ends up 6 bases short and J 5 bases short, with an unmatched junction base count of 11. CDR1 and CDR2 were assigned from the germline V gene as ENHRY and SYGVKD. The cysteine opens and the phenylalanine closes a CDR3 of 15 amino acids. Only CDR3 DNA remains: 45 bases, in frame from the first base.